These 19 T cell receptor beta chains were sequenced from one sample in a study of cytomegalovirus exposure and HLA in healthy donors. Primers included in the PCR were 60 Vbeta and 13 Jbeta primers. Only in-frame clones appear in the TCRdb table, and some are missing; sequencing was by immunoSEQ multiplex PCR. The sample holds about 190,000 clones, approximately 81% seen once. The source material was PBMCs. The receptors shown here come from a woman between 18 and 29 years old in good health and CMV-seropositive.

This sequence joins TRBV2 and TRBJ1-2; a weak D match, TRBD1 (5 bases). CDR3 length: 12 amino acids. Between the trimmed V and J ends, which lost 11 bases and 4 bases, there was a span of 14 bases. Germline CDR1 and CDR2: SNHLY and FYNNEI. The CDR3 DNA reads as TGTGCCGGCCGGGACTTGGGCTATGGCTACACCTTC. Translation: CAGRDLGYGYTF. Variable domain in full (rest from reference TRBV2 and TRBJ1-2): EPEVTQTPSHQVTQMGQEVILRCVPISNHLYFYWYRQILGQKVEFLVSFYNNEISEKSEIFDDQFSVERPDGSNFTLKIRSTKLEDSAMYFCAGRDLGYGYTFGSGTRLTVV.

The CDR3 region is CAISEWGGSNTGELFF. In DNA form, the CDR3 reads TGTGCCATCAGTGAATGGGGGGGGTCGAACACCGGGGAGCTGTTTTTT. The genes are TRBV10-3 and TRBJ2-2; 7 bases map to TRBD2. The CDR3 covers 16 residues. In germline, CDR1 is ENHRY, CDR2 SYGVKD. After removal of 3 bases from V and 0 bases from J, the junction contained 4 bases not matched to a gene.

The chain joins TRBV7-3 to TRBJ2-2; 8 bases are shared with TRBD2. The CDR3 sequence is 17 residues long. V trimming: 1 base; J trimming: 5 bases; junction bases outside the gene matches: 9. Germline V CDR1 and CDR2: SGHTA, FQGTGA. In DNA, the CDR3 is TGTGCCAGCAGCTTAAGTGGCGGGGGGCCGGTGACCGGGGAGCTGTTTTTT. Amino acid sequence: CASSLSGGGPVTGELFF. The full variable domain, with the rest looked up from reference TRBV7-3 and TRBJ2-2, is GAGVSQTPSNKVTEKGKYVELRCDPISGHTALYWYRQSLGQGPEFLIYFQGTGAADDSGLPNDRFFAVRPEGSVSTLKIQRTERGDSAVYLCASSLSGGGPVTGELFFGEGSRLTVL.

The chain carries TRBV30 and TRBJ1-1; tentative D call: TRBD1 (6 bases). Trimming removed 1 base at V and 2 bases at J, with 26 bases between. The CDR3 consists of 19 residues. Looked up from germline, CDR1 is GTSNPN and CDR2 is SVGIG (reference sequence). The CDR3: CAWSGTHHQPGALNTEAFF. The CDR3, as DNA: TGTGCCTGGAGTGGAACCCACCACCAGCCAGGGGCCCTCAACACTGAAGCTTTCTTT. Full variable domain (outside the CDR3, taken from reference TRBV30 and TRBJ1-1): SQTIHQWPATLVQPVGSPLSLECTVEGTSNPNLYWYRQAAGRGLQLLFYSVGIGQISSEVPQNLSASRPQDRQFILSSKKLLLSDSGFYLCAWSGTHHQPGALNTEAFFGQGTRLTVV.

The V gene is TRBV4-1, the J gene TRBJ1-6; D gene ambiguous. The V gene lost 5 bases and the J gene lost 8 bases, with 10 bases spanning the gap. Germline V CDR1 and CDR2: MGHRA, YSYEKL. This CDR3 region has 13 residues. The CDR3 DNA reads TGCGCCAGCAGCACCCGGGAGGATTCACCCCTCCACTTT. Its translation is CASSTREDSPLHF.

This chain links TRBV14 with TRBJ2-6; D is uncertain. Germline V gene lookup returns CDR1 SGHDN and CDR2 FVKESK. V was pared by 1 base and J by 2 bases, with 9 bases between. CDR3 size: 16 residues. The CDR3 is CASSQVPQAGANVLTF. DNA for the CDR3: TGTGCCAGCAGCCAAGTCCCCCAGGCTGGGGCCAACGTCCTGACTTTC. Drawing the rest from reference TRBV14 and TRBJ2-6, the complete variable domain is EAGVTQFPSHSVIEKGQTVTLRCDPISGHDNLYWYRRVMGKEIKFLLHFVKESKQDESGMPNNRFLAERTGGTYSTLKVQPAELEDSGVYFCASSQVPQAGANVLTFGAGSRLTVL.

This sequence joins TRBV30 and TRBJ1-2, with D perhaps matching TRBD1 (6 bases). There are 12 residues in the CDR3. Germline CDR1 reads GTSNPN; CDR2 reads SVGIG (reference sequence). The ends were cut back, 4 bases at V and 1 base at J, with 7 bases in the middle. The CDR3 bases are TGTGCCTGGACAGGGGATAACTATGGCTACACCTTC. It specifies CAWTGDNYGYTF.

This clone has a single count. The chain employs TRBV6-5 and TRBJ2-7; 9 bases map to TRBD1. V was pared by 6 bases and J by 5 bases, with 11 bases of the junction left unmatched. The CDR3 spans 15 residues. The germline gives CDR1 MNHEY, CDR2 SVGAGI. CDR3 protein: CASSLASDRGHEQYF. As DNA, the CDR3 is TGTGCCAGCAGCTTAGCATCGGACAGGGGCCACGAGCAGTACTTC.

This chain joins TRBV7-9 and TRBJ2-1; perhaps TRBD2 as D (5 bases). Trimming removed 5 bases at V and 5 bases at J, with 10 bases between. Germline CDR1 is SEHNR and CDR2 is FQNEAQ (reference sequence). This CDR3 contains 13 residues. For the CDR3, the DNA is TGTGCCAGCAGCCGCGGGCGGAACAATGAGCAGTTCTTC. Its protein is CASSRGRNNEQFF.

This rearrangement joins TRBV27 to TRBJ2-4; 8 positions agree with TRBD2. Trimming removed 2 bases from V and 5 bases from J; junction bases left unmatched: 8. The CDR3 loop spans 16 amino acids. CDR1 and CDR2 (germline): MNHEY, SMNVEV (reference sequence). CDR3 residues: CASSLGGSGGQNIQYF. CDR3 nucleotide sequence: TGTGCCAGCAGTTTAGGGGGGAGCGGGGGTCAAAACATTCAGTACTTC.

V usage is TRBV6-4 and J usage is TRBJ2-1, with 7 bases fitting TRBD2. The CDR3 sequence is 16 residues long. Unmatched junction bases numbered 8, after V lost 6 bases and J lost 0 bases. Per the germline V gene, CDR1 is MRHNA and CDR2 is SNTAGT. The CDR3 loop reads CASRPLATSSYNEQFF. The CDR3 DNA follows: TGTGCCAGCAGGCCACTAGCGACGAGCTCCTACAATGAGCAGTTCTTC.

The gene calls are TRBV19 and TRBJ1-2; possibly TRBD1 for D (6 bases). The CDR3 has 14 amino acids. The V end was cut by 10 bases, the J end by 0 bases, with 15 bases between. In germline, CDR1 is LNHDA, CDR2 SQIVND (reference sequence). This CDR3 is CATSGATANYGYTF. Here the CDR3 DNA reads TGTGCCACTTCAGGGGCCACAGCTAACTATGGCTACACCTTC.

This clone has a handful of counts. Distinct nucleotide sequences in the sample also encode this CDR3. The DNA for the CDR3 is TGTGCCAGCAGACCGACAGGTAACACTGAAGCTTTCTTT. It encodes CASRPTGNTEAFF. V and J are TRBV6-5 and TRBJ1-1; possibly TRBD1 for D (6 bases). Trimming removed 6 bases from V and 2 bases from J, with 10 bases in between. The CDR3 is 13 amino acids. Germline V CDR1 and CDR2: MNHEY, SVGAGI.

The gene calls are TRBV7-3 and TRBJ2-7; no firm D call. Deletions cut 5 bases from V and 3 bases from J, with 11 bases between. Germline CDR1 reads SGHTA; CDR2 reads FQGTGA. The CDR3 is made up of 13 amino acids. CDR3 nucleotides: TGTGCCAGCAGCGCCGACTCGTACTACGAGCAGTACTTC. Amino acid sequence: CASSADSYYEQYF.

V and J are TRBV30 and TRBJ1-1; D ambiguous. V lost 2 bases to trimming and J lost 1 base, with 11 bases between them. The germline V gene encodes CDR1 GTSNPN and CDR2 SVGIG (reference sequence). This CDR3 comprises 14 residues. The CDR3 protein is CAWSFGRGNTEAFF. The CDR3 DNA reads TGTGCCTGGAGTTTCGGACGGGGGAACACTGAAGCTTTCTTT. Based on the CDR3 plus reference TRBV30 and TRBJ1-1, the full variable domain is SQTIHQWPATLVQPVGSPLSLECTVEGTSNPNLYWYRQAAGRGLQLLFYSVGIGQISSEVPQNLSASRPQDRQFILSSKKLLLSDSGFYLCAWSFGRGNTEAFFGQGTRLTVV.

The chain has TRBV6-1 and TRBJ1-5, with D perhaps TRBD1 (5 bases). The CDR3 sequence is 16 residues long. Germline-derived CDR1 and CDR2 are MNHNS and SASEGT. V dropped 6 bases and J dropped 2 bases, with 17 bases sitting between them. The CDR3 DNA is TGTGCCAGCAGAGAACCAGGGTTGGGTGGCAATCAGCCCCAGCATTTT. Translation: CASREPGLGGNQPQHF.

This sequence joins TRBV14 and TRBJ2-1, with 9 bases fitting TRBD2. The length of the CDR3 is 15 residues. J gave up 8 bases and V 4 bases, and 9 bases lay outside the gene matches. Germline V CDR1 and CDR2: SGHDN, FVKESK. The CDR3 sequence: CASSPAGGRFDEQFF. CDR3 nucleotides: TGTGCCAGCAGCCCGGCGGGGGGGCGATTCGATGAGCAGTTCTTC.

The J gene is TRBJ2-1, the V gene TRBV2; the D gene is possibly TRBD1 (5 bases). V was cut by 8 bases and J by 12 bases, with 11 bases left in between. Germline V gene data show CDR1 as SNHLY and CDR2 as FYNNEI. The CDR3 spans 10 residues. The DNA for the CDR3 is TGTGCCAGCTTAGGGGCCGGGCAGTTCTTC. It codes for CASLGAGQFF.

This chain joins TRBV5-1 and TRBJ2-5; 10 bases agree with TRBD2. Germline CDR1 and CDR2: SGHRS and YFSETQ. The CDR3 runs to 16 residues. Unmatched junction bases numbered 6, after V lost 4 bases and J lost 0 bases. In DNA form, the CDR3 reads TGCGCCAGCAGCGCCGGACTAGCGGCGTACCAAGAGACCCAGTACTTC. Encoded protein: CASSAGLAAYQETQYF.